These T cell receptor beta chains were read from a single sample in a study of T cell responses to AZD1222 COVID-19 vaccine. Sequenced by immunoSEQ multiplex PCR; TCRdb stores in-frame clones only, minus some. Among roughly 200,000 clones listed, almost 90% were seen once. The source material was peripheral blood, sampled on day 0 of AZD1222 vaccination. The receptors here all came from an adult in good health. Both conserved end residues are part of each CDR3. The order of the fields is clone size, J gene, D gene, V gene, CDR3 DNA, CDR3 protein. A D gene is named only where the DNA matches it firmly. Only some rows state a clone size, as once, few, many or a class for expanded clones.

-,TRBJ1-1,-,TRBV11-2,TGTGCCAGCAGCTTATCCCCCGGGGTGAACACTGAAGCTTTCTTT,CASSLSPGVNTEAFF
once,TRBJ2-1,-,TRBV6-5,TGTGCCAGCTTCAAGTTCGGGGGCAGTAAATTCTTC,CASFKFGGSKFF
-,TRBJ1-1,-,TRBV7-9,TGTGCCAGCAGCTTAGCTTTCGCGACAGGCCAATCACCAGATGGGGGCTTT,CASSLAFATGQSPDGGF
-,TRBJ1-2,-,TRBV5-1,TGCGCCAGCAGCCCCGACGGCTATGGCTACACCTTC,CASSPDGYGYTF
few,TRBJ2-7,TRBD1,TRBV2,TGTGCCAGCAGCCGACAGGGACGGTACGAGCAGTACTTC,CASSRQGRYEQYF
-,TRBJ1-2,-,TRBV29-1,TGCAGCGTTCTTTCTTTCCGGGACATAGAATATGGCTACACCTTC,CSVLSFRDIEYGYTF
-,TRBJ1-1,TRBD1,TRBV27,TGTGCCAGTCTACCGGGACAGGGGCGAAACACTGAAGCTTTCTTT,CASLPGQGRNTEAFF
-,TRBJ1-1,TRBD1,TRBV4-1,TGCGCCAGCAGCCAAAAGGGGCAGGGGGCGGAAAGGACTGAAGCTTTCTTT,CASSQKGQGAERTEAFF
-,TRBJ1-4,TRBD1,TRBV6-5,TGTGCCAGCACTCCGGGACAGGGTCGAGAAAAACTGTTTTTT,CASTPGQGREKLFF
-,TRBJ1-6,TRBD1,TRBV6-5,TGTGCCAGCACCCCAGGGGGCTCCTATAATTCACCCCTCCACTTT,CASTPGGSYNSPLHF
-,TRBJ2-7,-,TRBV5-1,TGCGCCAGCAGCTTGGACCCAAAGGTGGGCGAGCAGTACTTC,CASSLDPKVGEQYF
-,TRBJ1-6,TRBD1,TRBV6-4,TGTGCCAGCAGTGAATCGGCAGGGGGCAATTCACCCCTCCACTTT,CASSESAGGNSPLHF
-,TRBJ2-5,-,TRBV6-5,TGTGCCAGCAGTTACAGCATAGCCCCCGCCGAGACCCAGTACTTC,CASSYSIAPAETQYF
-,TRBJ1-4,-,TRBV14,TGTGCCAGCAGCCAAGATGGGGCCCTTAATGAAAAACTGTTTTTT,CASSQDGALNEKLFF
-,TRBJ1-1,TRBD1,TRBV7-2,TGTGCCAGCAGCTTACCCCTAGGACAGGGGGCGAACACTGAAGCTTTCTTT,CASSLPLGQGANTEAFF
-,TRBJ2-1,TRBD1,TRBV19,TGTGCCAGTAGTGCGGACAGGGGGCCCTCTTACAATGAGCAGTTCTTC,CASSADRGPSYNEQFF
-,TRBJ1-5,TRBD1,TRBV5-4,TGTGCCAGCAGCGACGGGACAGGGGGCCTTCAGCCCCAGCATTTT,CASSDGTGGLQPQHF